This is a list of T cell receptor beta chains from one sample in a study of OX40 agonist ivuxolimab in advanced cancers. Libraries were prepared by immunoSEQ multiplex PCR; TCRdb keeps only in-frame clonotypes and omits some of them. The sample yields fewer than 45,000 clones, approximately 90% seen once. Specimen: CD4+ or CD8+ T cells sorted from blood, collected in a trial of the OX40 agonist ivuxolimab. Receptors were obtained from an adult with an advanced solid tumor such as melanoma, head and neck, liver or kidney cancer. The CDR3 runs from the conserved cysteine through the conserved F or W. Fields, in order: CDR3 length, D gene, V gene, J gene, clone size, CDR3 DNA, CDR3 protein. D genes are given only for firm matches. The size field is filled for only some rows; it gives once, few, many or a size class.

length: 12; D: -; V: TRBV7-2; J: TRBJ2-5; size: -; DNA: TGTGCCACCGAAAAAAGTGCAGAGACCCAGTACTTC; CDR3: CATEKSAETQYF
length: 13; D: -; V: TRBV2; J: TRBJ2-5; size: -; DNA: TGTGCCAGCGGAACAGAGGCCCAAGAGACCCAGTACTTC; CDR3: CASGTEAQETQYF
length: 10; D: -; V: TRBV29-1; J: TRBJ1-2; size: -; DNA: TGCAGCGTTGACAACGGTGGCTACACCTTC; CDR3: CSVDNGGYTF
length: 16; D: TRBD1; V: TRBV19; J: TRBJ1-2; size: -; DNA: TGTGCCAGTAGTATAGATCTCCAGGGGGCGCTGGGGGGCTACACCTTC; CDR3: CASSIDLQGALGGYTF
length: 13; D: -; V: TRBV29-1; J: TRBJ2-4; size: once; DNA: TGCAGCGCATCTCTTCTAGCCAAAAACATTCAGTACTTC; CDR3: CSASLLAKNIQYF
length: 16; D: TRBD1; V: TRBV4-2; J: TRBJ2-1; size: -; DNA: TGTGCCAGCAGCCAAGGCTTGGGACAGGGGGGTAATGAGCAGTTCTTC; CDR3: CASSQGLGQGGNEQFF
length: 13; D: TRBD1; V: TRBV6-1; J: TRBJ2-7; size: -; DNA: TGTGCCAGCAGCTGGGACAGGACCTACGAGCAGTACTTC; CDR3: CASSWDRTYEQYF
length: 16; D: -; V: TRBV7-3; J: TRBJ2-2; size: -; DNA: TGTGCCAGCAGCTTAATCCCGGCAGGGAACACCGGGGAGCTGTTTTTT; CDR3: CASSLIPAGNTGELFF
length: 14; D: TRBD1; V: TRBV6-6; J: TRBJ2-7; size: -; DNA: TGTGCCAGCAGGGCAGGGGGCTATGTGGAAGAGCAGTACTTC; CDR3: CASRAGGYVEEQYF
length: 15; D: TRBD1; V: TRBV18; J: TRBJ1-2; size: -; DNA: TGTGCCAGCTCCCTCCCTGACAGGGTAGACTATGGCTACACCTTC; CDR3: CASSLPDRVDYGYTF
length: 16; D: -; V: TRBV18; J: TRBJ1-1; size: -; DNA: TGTGCCAGCTCACCAAACCCCCCCGGGAGTGGAACTGAAGCTTTCTTT; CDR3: CASSPNPPGSGTEAFF
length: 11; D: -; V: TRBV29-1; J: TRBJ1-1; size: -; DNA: -; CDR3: CSVARGTGNFF
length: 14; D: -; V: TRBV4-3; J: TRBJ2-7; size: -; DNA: TGCGCCAGCAGCCAAGAGATAGGGGCATACGAGCAGTACTTC; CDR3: CASSQEIGAYEQYF
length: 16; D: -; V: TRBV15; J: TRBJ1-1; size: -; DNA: TGTGCCACCAGCAGAGAAACCGGGACGGTGAACACTGAAGCTTTCTTT; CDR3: CATSRETGTVNTEAFF
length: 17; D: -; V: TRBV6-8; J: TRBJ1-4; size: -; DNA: TGTGCCAGCAGTTCCGCCCGGAAAGAAAAAACTAATGAAAAACTGTTTTTT; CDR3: CASSSARKEKTNEKLFF
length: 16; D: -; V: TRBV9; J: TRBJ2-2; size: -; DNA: TGTGCCAGCAGCGTAGCTGGTAGCTCCCGAACCGGGGAGCTGTTTTTT; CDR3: CASSVAGSSRTGELFF
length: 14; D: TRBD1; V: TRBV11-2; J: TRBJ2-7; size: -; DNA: TGTGCCAGCAGCTCGGGACAGGGCCATTACGAGCAGTACTTC; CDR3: CASSSGQGHYEQYF
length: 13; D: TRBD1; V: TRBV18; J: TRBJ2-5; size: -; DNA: TGTGCCAGCTCACGAGGACAGGTCGAGACCCAGTACTTC; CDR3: CASSRGQVETQYF
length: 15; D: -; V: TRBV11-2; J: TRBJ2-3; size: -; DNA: TGTGCCAGCAGCCCCGATAGGGACGGCACAGATACGCAGTATTTT; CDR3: CASSPDRDGTDTQYF
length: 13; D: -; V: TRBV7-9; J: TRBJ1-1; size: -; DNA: TGTGCCAGCAGCTCCCAGAGATACGTGCGTGCTTTCTTT; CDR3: CASSSQRYVRAFF
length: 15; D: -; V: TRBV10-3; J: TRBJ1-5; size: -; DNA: TGTGCCATCAGTAAGGGGAGGTCTGGCAATCAGCCCCAGCATTTT; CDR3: CAISKGRSGNQPQHF
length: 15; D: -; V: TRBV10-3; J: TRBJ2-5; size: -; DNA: TGTGCCATCAGTGAGGGTCGGCAGGGCCAAGAGACCCAGTACTTC; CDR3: CAISEGRQGQETQYF
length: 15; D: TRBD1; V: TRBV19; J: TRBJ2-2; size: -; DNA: TGTGCCAGTAGTATGGACAGGGGCGGCACCGGGGAGCTGTTTTTT; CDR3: CASSMDRGGTGELFF
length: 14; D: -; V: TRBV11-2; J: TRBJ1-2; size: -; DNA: TGTGCCAGCAGCTTAGTGCCCTCAAACTATGGCTACACCTTC; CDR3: CASSLVPSNYGYTF
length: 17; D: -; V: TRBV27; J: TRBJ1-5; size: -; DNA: TGTGCCAGCAGCCCTGGACAAGGTCGAGTGATCTATCAGCCCCAGCATTTT; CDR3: CASSPGQGRVIYQPQHF
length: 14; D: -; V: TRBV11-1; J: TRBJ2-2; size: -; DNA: TGTGCCAGCAGCTTAGGATGGGGTTCCGGGGAGCTGTTTTTT; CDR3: CASSLGWGSGELFF
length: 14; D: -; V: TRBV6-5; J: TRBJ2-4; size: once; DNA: TGTGCCAGCAGTTACTCCCTAACTCAAAACATTCAGTACTTC; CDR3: CASSYSLTQNIQYF
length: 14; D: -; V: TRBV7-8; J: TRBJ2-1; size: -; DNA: TGTGCCAGCAGCCCGCGGGTGGGTCCCAATGAGCAGTTCTTC; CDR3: CASSPRVGPNEQFF
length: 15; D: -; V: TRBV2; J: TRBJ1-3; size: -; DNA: TGTGCCAGCCAGGGACTGCAGAGCTCTGGAAACACCATATATTTT; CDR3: CASQGLQSSGNTIYF
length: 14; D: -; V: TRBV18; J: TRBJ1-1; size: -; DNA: TGTGCCAGCTCACCACCGGGGGGGGCGTCTGAAGCTTTCTTT; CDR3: CASSPPGGASEAFF
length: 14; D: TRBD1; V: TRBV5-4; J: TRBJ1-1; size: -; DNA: TGTGCCAGCAGCTCCTCCAGGGGGCAAACTGAAGCTTTCTTT; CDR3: CASSSSRGQTEAFF
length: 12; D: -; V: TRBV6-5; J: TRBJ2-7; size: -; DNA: TGTGCCAGCAGTTCCGGGAGAGGTTGGCAGTACTTC; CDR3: CASSSGRGWQYF
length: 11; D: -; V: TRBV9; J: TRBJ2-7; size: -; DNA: TGTGCCAGCAGCGCGGGGCTCGAGCAGTACTTC; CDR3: CASSAGLEQYF
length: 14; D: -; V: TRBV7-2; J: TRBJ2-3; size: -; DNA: TGTGCCAGCAGCCCGGGACTGAGCACAGATACGCAGTATTTT; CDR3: CASSPGLSTDTQYF
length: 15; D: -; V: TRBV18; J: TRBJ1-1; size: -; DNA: TGTGCCAGCTCACCACAGTCGGAAATGAACACTGAAGCTTTCTTT; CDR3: CASSPQSEMNTEAFF
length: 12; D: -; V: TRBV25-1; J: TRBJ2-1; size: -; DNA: TGTGCCAGCAGTGGACCATACAATGAGCAGTTCTTC; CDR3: CASSGPYNEQFF
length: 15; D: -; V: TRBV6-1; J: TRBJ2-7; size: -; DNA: TGTGCCAGCAGATACGACCCTCTTGACACCTACGAGCAGTACTTC; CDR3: CASRYDPLDTYEQYF
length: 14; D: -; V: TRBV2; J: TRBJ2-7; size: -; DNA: TGTGCCAGCGCCTTTAGTGGGGGGACTGAAGAGCAGTACTTC; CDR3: CASAFSGGTEEQYF
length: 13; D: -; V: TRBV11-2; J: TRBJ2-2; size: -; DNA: TGTGCCAGCAGCACACTAAACACCGGGGAGCTGTTTTTT; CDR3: CASSTLNTGELFF
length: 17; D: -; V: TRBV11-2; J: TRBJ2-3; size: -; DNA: TGTGCCAGCAGCTTGCGAAGTGGGGGGATTAGCACAGATACGCAGTATTTT; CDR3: CASSLRSGGISTDTQYF
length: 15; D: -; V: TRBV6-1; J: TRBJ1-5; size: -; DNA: TGTGCCAGCAGCCTACAGGTTTTCAGCAATCAGCCCCAGCATTTT; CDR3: CASSLQVFSNQPQHF
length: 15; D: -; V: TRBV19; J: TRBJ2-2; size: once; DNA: TGTGCCAGTAGACAAAATTGGGGGACCGGCGGGGAGCTGTTTTTT; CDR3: CASRQNWGTGGELFF
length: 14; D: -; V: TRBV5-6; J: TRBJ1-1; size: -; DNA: TGTGCCAGCAGCTTGGTTGGGGGGAACGCTGAAGCTTTCTTT; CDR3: CASSLVGGNAEAFF
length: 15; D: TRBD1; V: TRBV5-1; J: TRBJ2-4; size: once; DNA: TGCGCCAGCAGCTTGGGGGACAGGGCCCAAAACATTCAGTACTTC; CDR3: CASSLGDRAQNIQYF
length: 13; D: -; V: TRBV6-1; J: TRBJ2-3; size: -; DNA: TGTGCCAGCCGAGGGGCCTCCACAGATACGCAGTATTTT; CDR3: CASRGASTDTQYF
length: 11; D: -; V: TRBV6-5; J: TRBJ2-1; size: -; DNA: TGTGCCAGCAGCCAACTTTGGTGGCAGTTCTTC; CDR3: CASSQLWWQFF
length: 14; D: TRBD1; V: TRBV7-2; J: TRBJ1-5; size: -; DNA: TGTGCCAGCAGTGCAGGGGGCGGAGGTCAGCCCCAGCATTTT; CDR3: CASSAGGGGQPQHF
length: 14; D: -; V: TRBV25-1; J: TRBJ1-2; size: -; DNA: TGTGCCAGCAGTGCCCAGGGGTTCGACTATGGCTACACCTTC; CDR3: CASSAQGFDYGYTF
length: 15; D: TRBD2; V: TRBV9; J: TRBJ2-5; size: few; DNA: TGTGCCAGCAGCGTAGGGCTAGCGGGGGGGGAGACCCAGTACTTC; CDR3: CASSVGLAGGETQYF